The entry that follows covers one T cell receptor beta chain sequence. The data derive from a study of blood T cell repertoires in COVID-19. The CDR3 contains 16 residues. Germline lookup yields CDR1 MDHEN and CDR2 SYDVKM. Trimming cost V 2 bases and J 0 bases, with 12 bases left between them. Repertoires were generated with immunoSEQ multiplex PCR, while TCRdb's copy carries only in-frame clones and drops some. The data contain around 140,000 clones, 84% of them seen just once; the ten biggest clones take up roughly a tenth. Source material: peripheral blood. This chain connects TRBV28 to TRBJ2-3, with a weak D call TRBD2 (6 bases). The source of this sequence is a man aged 60-69 years with active or convalescent COVID-19. Here the CDR3 reads CASSLAGLTSTDTQYF. In DNA form, the CDR3 reads TGTGCCAGCAGTTTAGCGGGGCTTACTAGCACAGATACGCAGTATTTT.